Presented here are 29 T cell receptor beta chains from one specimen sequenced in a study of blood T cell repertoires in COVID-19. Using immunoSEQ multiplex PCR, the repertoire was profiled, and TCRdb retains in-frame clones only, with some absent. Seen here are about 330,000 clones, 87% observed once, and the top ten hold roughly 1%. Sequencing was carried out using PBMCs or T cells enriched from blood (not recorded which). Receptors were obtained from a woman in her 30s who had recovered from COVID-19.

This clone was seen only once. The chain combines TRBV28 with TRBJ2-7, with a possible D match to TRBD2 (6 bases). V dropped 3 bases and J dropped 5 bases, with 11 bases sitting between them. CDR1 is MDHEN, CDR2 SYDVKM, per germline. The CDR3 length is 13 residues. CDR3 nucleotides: TGTGCCAGCAGTTTCGAGCGGGCCCACGAGCAGTACTTC. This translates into CASSFERAHEQYF.

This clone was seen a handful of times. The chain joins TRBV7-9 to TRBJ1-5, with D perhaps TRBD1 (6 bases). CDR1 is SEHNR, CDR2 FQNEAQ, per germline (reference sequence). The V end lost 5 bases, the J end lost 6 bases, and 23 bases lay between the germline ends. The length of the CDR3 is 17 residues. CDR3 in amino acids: CASSPGGGGIRRQPQHF. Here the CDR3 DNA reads TGTGCCAGCAGCCCCGGAGGGGGGGGCATTAGGCGTCAGCCCCAGCATTTT. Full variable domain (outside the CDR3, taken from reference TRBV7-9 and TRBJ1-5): DTGVSQNPRHKITKRGQNVTFRCDPISEHNRLYWYRQTLGQGPEFLTYFQNEAQLEKSRLLSDRFSAERPKGSFSTLEIQRTEQGDSAMYLCASSPGGGGIRRQPQHFGDGTRLSIL.

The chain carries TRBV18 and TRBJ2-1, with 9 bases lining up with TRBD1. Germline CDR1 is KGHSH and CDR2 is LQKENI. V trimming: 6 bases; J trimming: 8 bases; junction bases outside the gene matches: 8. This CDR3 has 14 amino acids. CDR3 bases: TGTGCCAGCTCCCTAGGACAGGGGCACGATGAGCAGTTCTTC. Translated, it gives CASSLGQGHDEQFF.

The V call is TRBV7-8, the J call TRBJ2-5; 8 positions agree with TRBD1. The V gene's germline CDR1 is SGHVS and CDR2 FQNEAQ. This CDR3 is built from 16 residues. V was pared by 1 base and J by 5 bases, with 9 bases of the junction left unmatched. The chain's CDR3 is CASSLVVRGPGETQYF. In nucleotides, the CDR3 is TGTGCCAGCAGCTTAGTGGTCAGGGGGCCGGGGGAGACCCAGTACTTC.

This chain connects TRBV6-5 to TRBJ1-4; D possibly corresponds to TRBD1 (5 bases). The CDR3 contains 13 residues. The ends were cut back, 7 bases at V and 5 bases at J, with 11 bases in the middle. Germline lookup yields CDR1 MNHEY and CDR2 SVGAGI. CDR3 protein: CASIRTPNEKLFF. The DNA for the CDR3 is TGTGCCAGCATAAGGACACCAAATGAAAAACTGTTTTTT.

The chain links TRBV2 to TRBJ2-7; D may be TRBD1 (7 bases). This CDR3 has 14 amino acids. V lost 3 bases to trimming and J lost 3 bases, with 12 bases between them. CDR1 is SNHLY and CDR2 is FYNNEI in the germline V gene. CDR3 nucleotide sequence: TGTGCCAGCAGTGATCCAGGGGGACTCTACGAGCAGTACTTC. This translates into CASSDPGGLYEQYF.

Here the CDR3 DNA reads TGCAGCGTTGAAGATCCCGGGAAACCTGAAAAACTGTTTTTT. It translates to CSVEDPGKPEKLFF. This chain uses TRBV29-1 with TRBJ1-4; no definite D call. V dropped 0 bases and J dropped 7 bases, with 12 bases sitting between them. The germline gives CDR1 SQVTM, CDR2 ANQGSEA. The CDR3 totals 14 residues.

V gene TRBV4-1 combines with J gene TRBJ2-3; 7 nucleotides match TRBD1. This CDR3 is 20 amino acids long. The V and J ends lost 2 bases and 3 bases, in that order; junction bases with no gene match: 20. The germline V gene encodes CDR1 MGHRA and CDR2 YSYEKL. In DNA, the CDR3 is TGCGCCAGCAGCCAAAGAGGGTTCCAACAGGGGACATCCCCGACAGATACGCAGTATTTT. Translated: CASSQRGFQQGTSPTDTQYF.

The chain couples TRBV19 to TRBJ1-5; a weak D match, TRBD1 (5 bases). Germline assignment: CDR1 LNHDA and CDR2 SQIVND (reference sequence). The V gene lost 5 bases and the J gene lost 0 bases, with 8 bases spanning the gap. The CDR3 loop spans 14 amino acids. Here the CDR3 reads CASSPRDSNQPQHF. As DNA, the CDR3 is TGTGCCAGTAGTCCCAGGGATAGCAATCAGCCCCAGCATTTT.

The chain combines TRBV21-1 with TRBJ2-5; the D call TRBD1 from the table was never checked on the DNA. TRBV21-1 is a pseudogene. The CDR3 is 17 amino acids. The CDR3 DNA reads TGTGCCAGCAGCAAAGTCCCGGGACAGGGGTCCCAAGAGACCCAGTACTTC. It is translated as CASSKVPGQGSQETQYF.

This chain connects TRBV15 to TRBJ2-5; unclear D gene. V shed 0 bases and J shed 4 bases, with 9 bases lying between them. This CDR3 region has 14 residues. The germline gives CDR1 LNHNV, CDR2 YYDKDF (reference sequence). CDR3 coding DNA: TGTGCCACCAGCAGAGATCGGTTATCAGAGACCCAGTACTTC. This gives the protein CATSRDRLSETQYF.

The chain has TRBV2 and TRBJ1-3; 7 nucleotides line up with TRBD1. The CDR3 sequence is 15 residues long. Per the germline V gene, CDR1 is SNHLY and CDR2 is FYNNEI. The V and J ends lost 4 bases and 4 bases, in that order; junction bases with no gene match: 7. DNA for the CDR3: TGTGCCAGCAGTGTAGACAGGGCTTCCGGAAACACCATATATTTT. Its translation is CASSVDRASGNTIYF.

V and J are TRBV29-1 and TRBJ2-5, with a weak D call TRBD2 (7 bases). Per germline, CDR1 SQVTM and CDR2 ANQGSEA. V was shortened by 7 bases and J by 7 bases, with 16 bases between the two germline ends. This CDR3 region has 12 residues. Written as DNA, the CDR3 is TGCAGCGGCCTACTGGGGGGGCGGACCCAGTACTTC. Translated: CSGLLGGRTQYF.

The CDR3 loop is CASSSGTGISEQFF. The CDR3 coding sequence is TGTGCCAGCAGCTCAGGGACAGGGATCTCTGAGCAGTTCTTC. This sequence joins TRBV28 and TRBJ2-1; 9 positions match TRBD1. CDR1 and CDR2 (germline): MDHEN, SYDVKM. V dropped 6 bases and J dropped 9; count of bases not matched to a gene: 9. The length of the CDR3 is 14 residues.

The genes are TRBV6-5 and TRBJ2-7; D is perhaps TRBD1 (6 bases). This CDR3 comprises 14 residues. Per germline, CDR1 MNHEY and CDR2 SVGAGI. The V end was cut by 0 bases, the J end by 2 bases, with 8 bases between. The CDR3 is CASSYSGTTYEQYF. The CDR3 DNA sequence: TGTGCCAGCAGTTACTCCGGGACAACCTACGAGCAGTACTTC.

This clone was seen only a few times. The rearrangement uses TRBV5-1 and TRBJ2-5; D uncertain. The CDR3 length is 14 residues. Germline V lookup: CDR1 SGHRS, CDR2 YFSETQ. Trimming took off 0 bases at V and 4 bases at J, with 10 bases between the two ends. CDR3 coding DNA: TGCGCCAGCAGCTTGGGAGGATTTCGAGAGACCCAGTACTTC. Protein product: CASSLGGFRETQYF.

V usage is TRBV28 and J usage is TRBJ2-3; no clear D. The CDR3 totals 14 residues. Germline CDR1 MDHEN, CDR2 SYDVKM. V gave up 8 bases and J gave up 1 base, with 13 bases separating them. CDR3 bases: TGTGCCAGCCACCCATACCAGGGCACAGATACGCAGTATTTT. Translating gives CASHPYQGTDTQYF. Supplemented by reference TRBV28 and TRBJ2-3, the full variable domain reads DVKVTQSSRYLVKRTGEKVFLECVQDMDHENMFWYRQDPGLGLRLIYFSYDVKMKEKGDIPEGYSVSREKKERFSLILESASTNQTSMYLCASHPYQGTDTQYFGPGTRLTVL.

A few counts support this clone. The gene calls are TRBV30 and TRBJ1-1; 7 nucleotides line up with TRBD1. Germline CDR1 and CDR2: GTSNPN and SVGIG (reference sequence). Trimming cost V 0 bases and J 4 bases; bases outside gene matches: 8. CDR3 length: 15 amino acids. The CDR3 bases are TGTGCCTGGAGTGTCGATTTGGCAGGGGGCACTGAAGCTTTCTTT. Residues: CAWSVDLAGGTEAFF.

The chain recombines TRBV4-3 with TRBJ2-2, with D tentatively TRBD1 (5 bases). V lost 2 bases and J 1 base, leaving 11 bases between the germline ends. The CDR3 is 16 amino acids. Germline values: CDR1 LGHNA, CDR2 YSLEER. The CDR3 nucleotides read TGCGCCAGCAGCCAAAAACCAGACAGGAACACCGGGGAGCTGTTTTTT. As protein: CASSQKPDRNTGELFF.

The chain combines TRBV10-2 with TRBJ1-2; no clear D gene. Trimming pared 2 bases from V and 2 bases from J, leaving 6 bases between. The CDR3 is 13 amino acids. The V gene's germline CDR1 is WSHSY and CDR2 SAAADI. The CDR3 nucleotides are TGCGCCAGCAGTGAGGCTGGCAACTATGGCTACACCTTC. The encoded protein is CASSEAGNYGYTF.

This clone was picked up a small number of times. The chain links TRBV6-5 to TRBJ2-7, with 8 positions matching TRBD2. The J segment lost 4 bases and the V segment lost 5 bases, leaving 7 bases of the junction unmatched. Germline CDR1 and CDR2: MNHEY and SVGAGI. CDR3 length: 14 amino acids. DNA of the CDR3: TGTGCCAGCAGTCAGGGACTAGAGGCTTACGAGCAGTACTTC. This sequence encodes CASSQGLEAYEQYF.

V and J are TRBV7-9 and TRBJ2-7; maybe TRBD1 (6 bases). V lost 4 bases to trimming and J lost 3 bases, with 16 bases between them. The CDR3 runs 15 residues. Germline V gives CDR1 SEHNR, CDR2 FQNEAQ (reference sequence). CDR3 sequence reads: CASSSRGRGNYEQYF. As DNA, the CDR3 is TGTGCCAGCAGCTCTCGGGGAAGGGGGAACTACGAGCAGTACTTC.

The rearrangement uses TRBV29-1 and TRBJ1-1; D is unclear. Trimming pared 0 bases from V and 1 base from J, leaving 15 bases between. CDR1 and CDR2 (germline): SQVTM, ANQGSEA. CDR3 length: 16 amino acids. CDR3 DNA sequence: TGCAGCGTTGAAGATTTTGTAGCAGCTTCGAACACTGAAGCTTTCTTT. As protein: CSVEDFVAASNTEAFF.

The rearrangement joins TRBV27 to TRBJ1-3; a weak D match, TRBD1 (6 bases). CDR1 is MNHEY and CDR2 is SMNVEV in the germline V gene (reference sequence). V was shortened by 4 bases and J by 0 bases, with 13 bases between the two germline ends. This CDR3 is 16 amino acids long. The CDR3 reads CASSWPGHRSGNTIYF. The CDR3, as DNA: TGTGCCAGCAGTTGGCCGGGACACCGCTCTGGAAACACCATATATTTT.

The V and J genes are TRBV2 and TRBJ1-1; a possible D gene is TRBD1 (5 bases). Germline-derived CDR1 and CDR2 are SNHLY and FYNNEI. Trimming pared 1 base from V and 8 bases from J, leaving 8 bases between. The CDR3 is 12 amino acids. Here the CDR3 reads CASSEGGWEAFF. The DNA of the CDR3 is TGTGCCAGCAGTGAAGGGGGCTGGGAAGCTTTCTTT.

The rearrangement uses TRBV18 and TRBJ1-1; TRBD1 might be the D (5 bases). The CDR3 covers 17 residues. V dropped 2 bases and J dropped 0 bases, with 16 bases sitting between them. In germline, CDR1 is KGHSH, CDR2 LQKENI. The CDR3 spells CASSPTGQGRMNTEAFF. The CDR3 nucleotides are TGTGCCAGCTCACCAACCGGGCAGGGAAGGATGAACACTGAAGCTTTCTTT.

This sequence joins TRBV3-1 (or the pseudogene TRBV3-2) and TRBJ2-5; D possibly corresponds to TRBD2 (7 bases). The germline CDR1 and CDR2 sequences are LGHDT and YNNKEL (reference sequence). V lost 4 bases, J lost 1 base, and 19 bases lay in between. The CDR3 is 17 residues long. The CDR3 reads CASSRQGGAAPQETQYF. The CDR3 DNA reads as TGTGCCAGCAGCCGACAAGGGGGGGCCGCACCCCAAGAGACCCAGTACTTC.

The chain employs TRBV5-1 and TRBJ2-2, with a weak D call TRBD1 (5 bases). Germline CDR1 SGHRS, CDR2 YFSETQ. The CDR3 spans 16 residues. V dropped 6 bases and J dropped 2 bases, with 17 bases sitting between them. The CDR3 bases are TGCGCCAGCACCCCCAATTCAGGACAAAACACCGGGGAGCTGTTTTTT. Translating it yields CASTPNSGQNTGELFF.

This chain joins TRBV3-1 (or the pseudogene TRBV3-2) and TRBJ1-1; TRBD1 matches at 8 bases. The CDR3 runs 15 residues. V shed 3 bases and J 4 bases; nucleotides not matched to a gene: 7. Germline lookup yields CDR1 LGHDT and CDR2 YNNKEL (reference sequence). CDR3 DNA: TGTGCCAGCAGCCACCCAGGGACAGGTATCACTGAAGCTTTCTTT. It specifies CASSHPGTGITEAFF.